These 20 T cell receptor beta chains were sequenced from one sample in a study of shared clonotypes between healthy human individuals. Data came from immunoSEQ multiplex PCR; TCRdb stores just in-frame clones and leaves some out. The table lists about 1.5 million clones, approximately 97% of them singletons. Material: naive CD4+ T cells sorted from blood. The subset is: CD45RA+ positively selected. The receptors originated from a man younger than 45 in good health.

The chain joins TRBV5-1 to TRBJ2-2; no clear D gene. The CDR3 extends over 18 amino acids. CDR1 SGHRS and CDR2 YFSETQ come from the germline V gene. Trimming shortened V by 0 bases and J by 0 bases, and 15 bases separated the two germline ends. CDR3 in amino acids: CASSLATTDSANTGELFF. In DNA form, the CDR3 reads TGCGCCAGCAGCTTGGCCACGACCGACTCTGCGAACACCGGGGAGCTGTTTTTT.

The rearrangement uses TRBV27 and TRBJ1-4, with unresolved D. The germline V gene has CDR1 MNHEY and CDR2 SMNVEV (reference sequence). V was shortened by 3 bases and J by 5 bases, with 7 bases between the two germline ends. The length of the CDR3 is 13 residues. CDR3 DNA: TGTGCCAGCAGTTTCCCCCCCAATGAAAAACTGTTTTTT. Translating it yields CASSFPPNEKLFF.

This clone was observed once. V usage is TRBV4-2 and J usage is TRBJ2-7; TRBD2 aligns across 7 bases. This CDR3 has 15 amino acids. CDR1 and CDR2 from the germline V gene are LGHNA and YNFKEQ. The junction had 10 bases not matched to a gene; V was cut back by 5 bases and J by 3 bases. CDR3 bases: TGTGCCAGCAGCGAAGCGGATGGGAGGGACTACGAGCAGTACTTC. Amino acids: CASSEADGRDYEQYF.

Points on this clone: Distinct nucleotide sequences in the sample also encode this CDR3. The genes are TRBV7-9 and TRBJ1-1; no firm D call. The CDR3 has 14 residues. CDR1 and CDR2 from the germline V gene are SEHNR and FQNEAQ (reference sequence). V lost 5 bases and J lost 0, with 10 bases in between. CDR3 residues: CASSLRELNTEAFF. CDR3 coding DNA: TGTGCCAGCAGCCTTAGGGAGTTGAACACTGAAGCTTTCTTT.

With respect to this clone: Germline is not matched at one junction end, which may reflect a read error. V gene TRBV11-3 combines with J gene TRBJ2-3; TRBD2 matches 14 bases. Germline CDR1 SGHNT, CDR2 YENEEA. The CDR3 loop spans 18 amino acids. The DNA for the CDR3 is TGTGCCAGCAGCCTCGGACTAGCGGGAGGTCCTAGCATAGATACGCAGTATTTT. Translation gives CASSLGLAGGPSIDTQYF.

Concerning this clone itself: This CDR3 is also generated by other DNA sequences in the sample. J is TRBJ2-6 and V is TRBV28, with D perhaps TRBD2 (6 bases). The germline gives CDR1 MDHEN, CDR2 SYDVKM. V dropped 2 bases and J dropped 4 bases, with 9 bases sitting between them. CDR3 size: 15 residues. The DNA of the CDR3 is TGTGCCAGCAGTTTAGGGGGGACCGGGGCCAACGTCCTGACTTTC. This sequence encodes CASSLGGTGANVLTF.

CDR3 amino acids: CASSFNPNSYGYTF. The CDR3 DNA sequence: TGTGCCAGCAGCTTCAACCCAAACAGCTATGGCTACACCTTC. J is TRBJ1-2 and V is TRBV7-6; D remains unclear. Trimming removed 3 bases at V and 4 bases at J, with 12 bases between. Germline CDR1 SGHVS, CDR2 FNYEAQ. This CDR3 spans 14 amino acids.

This sequence joins TRBV5-6 and TRBJ1-2; the D gene is possibly TRBD1 (6 bases). Between the trimmed V and J ends, which lost 1 base and 4 bases, there was a span of 17 bases. The CDR3 is 16 amino acids. CDR1 SGHDT and CDR2 YYEEEE come from the germline V gene. The CDR3 here is CASSLPGQSPTYGYTF. The DNA for the CDR3 is TGTGCCAGCAGCTTGCCCGGACAGAGCCCGACCTATGGCTACACCTTC.

This clone is a singleton in its sample. V gene TRBV18 combines with J gene TRBJ2-7, with TRBD1 as a possible D gene (6 bases). V gave up 3 bases and J gave up 2 bases, with 14 bases separating them. This CDR3 has 15 amino acids. From germline, CDR1 is KGHSH and CDR2 LQKENI. Written as DNA, the CDR3 is TGTGCCAGCTCACCCTACAGGGATAGACCCTACGAGCAGTACTTC. Protein sequence: CASSPYRDRPYEQYF.

The chain combines TRBV28 with TRBJ2-7; maybe TRBD2 (6 bases). The CDR3 totals 15 residues. Trimming stripped 8 bases from V and 1 base from J, with 18 bases between. The germline CDR1 and CDR2 sequences are MDHEN and SYDVKM. The CDR3 coding sequence is TGTGCCAGCGGGGAGGCGGGTTGGGGATCCTACGAGCAGTACTTC. This encodes CASGEAGWGSYEQYF. Full variable domain (rest looked up from reference TRBV28 and TRBJ2-7): DVKVTQSSRYLVKRTGEKVFLECVQDMDHENMFWYRQDPGLGLRLIYFSYDVKMKEKGDIPEGYSVSREKKERFSLILESASTNQTSMYLCASGEAGWGSYEQYFGPGTRLTVT.

With respect to this clone: Other DNA sequences in this sample translate to the same CDR3. The V and J genes are TRBV7-8 and TRBJ2-5; a possible D gene is TRBD1 (5 bases). V lost 1 base to trimming and J lost 4 bases, with 7 bases between them. The CDR3 consists of 13 residues. Germline loops: CDR1 SGHVS, CDR2 FQNEAQ. The CDR3, as DNA: TGTGCCAGCAGCTTAGGACAGTCAGAGACCCAGTACTTC. This encodes CASSLGQSETQYF.

The chain joins TRBV9 to TRBJ2-5, with TRBD2 matching over 7 bases. The germline gives CDR1 SGDLS, CDR2 YYNGEE. With 0 bases clipped from V and 2 bases from J, the junction kept 4 bases outside the gene matches. CDR3 size: 15 residues. Here the CDR3 DNA reads TGTGCCAGCAGCGTAGGAGCGGGGCCACAAGAGACCCAGTACTTC. Translated: CASSVGAGPQETQYF.

The V gene is TRBV27, the J gene TRBJ1-3, with a tentative D call TRBD1 (5 bases). The CDR3 consists of 14 residues. Deletions cut 6 bases from V and 4 bases from J, with 13 bases between. Germline V gene data show CDR1 as MNHEY and CDR2 as SMNVEV (reference sequence). The CDR3 here is CASSSPGQGNTIYF. Written as DNA, the CDR3 is TGTGCCAGCAGCTCTCCCGGACAAGGAAACACCATATATTTT.

V and J are TRBV16 and TRBJ2-4; tentative D call: TRBD1 (5 bases). Trimming took off 2 bases at V and 0 bases at J, with 23 bases between the two ends. This CDR3 comprises 20 residues. Germline V lookup: CDR1 KGHSY, CDR2 FQNENV. The CDR3 bases are TGTGCCAGCAGCCAAACCTACAGGTCCAAAACTACGCTAGCCAAAAACATTCAGTACTTC. Its protein product is CASSQTYRSKTTLAKNIQYF.

The chain carries TRBV5-8 and TRBJ2-3; 12 bases are a match to TRBD1. CDR1 is SGHTS and CDR2 is YDEGEE in the germline V gene. V lost 7 bases and J lost 4; bases outside the gene matches: 16. This CDR3 contains 18 residues. The CDR3 region is CASGTGGIRGPRADTQYF. The CDR3 nucleotides are TGTGCCAGCGGGACAGGGGGCATTCGCGGTCCCCGAGCAGATACGCAGTATTTT.

The rearrangement joins TRBV29-1 to TRBJ2-1; D ambiguous. V was cut by 6 bases and J by 9 bases, with 15 bases left in between. This CDR3 spans 12 amino acids. CDR1 and CDR2 (germline): SQVTM, ANQGSEA. The CDR3 nucleotides are TGCAGCGTGGGTATGTCCGTCGGTGAGCAGTTCTTC. This sequence encodes CSVGMSVGEQFF.

The rearrangement links TRBV29-1 to TRBJ2-1, with 7 bases lining up with TRBD1. The CDR3 length is 15 residues. CDR1 SQVTM and CDR2 ANQGSEA come from the germline V gene. V lost 3 bases to trimming and J lost 5 bases; unmatched junction nucleotides: 10. CDR3 sequence reads: CSVDTVQGSHNEQFF. The CDR3 DNA reads as TGCAGCGTTGATACGGTACAGGGGTCCCACAATGAGCAGTTCTTC.

The chain is built from TRBV18 and TRBJ2-7; D may correspond to TRBD1 or TRBD2 (5 bases each). Trimming took off 3 bases at V and 6 bases at J, with 9 bases between the two ends. The CDR3 runs to 12 residues. Germline values: CDR1 KGHSH, CDR2 LQKENI. CDR3 protein: CASSPGVSEQYF. Written as DNA, the CDR3 is TGTGCCAGCTCACCGGGGGTGAGCGAGCAGTACTTC. Full variable domain (remainder filled in from reference TRBV18 and TRBJ2-7): NAGVMQNPRHLVRRRGQEARLRCSPMKGHSHVYWYRQLPEEGLKFMVYLQKENIIDESGMPKERFSAEFPKEGPSILRIQQVVRGDSAAYFCASSPGVSEQYFGPGTRLTVT.

The chain uses TRBV19 and TRBJ2-1; 10 bases line up with TRBD1. This CDR3 region has 18 residues. The V and J ends lost 6 bases and 4 bases, in that order; junction bases with no gene match: 15. CDR1 and CDR2 (germline): LNHDA, SQIVND (reference sequence). The CDR3 nucleotides read TGTGCCAGTAGCCGGGACAGGGGCAAGGGGTGGGGTTACAATGAGCAGTTCTTC. Protein product: CASSRDRGKGWGYNEQFF.

The chain combines TRBV4-1 with TRBJ2-3, with 12 bases identical to TRBD2. CDR3 length: 15 residues. Germline V gene lookup returns CDR1 MGHRA and CDR2 YSYEKL. With V trimmed by 2 bases and J by 8 bases, 5 bases remained unmatched. CDR3 amino acids: CASSQLAGGLGTQYF. The CDR3 region has the DNA TGCGCCAGCAGCCAACTAGCGGGAGGGCTAGGTACGCAGTATTTT.